What follows are 19 T cell receptor beta chains derived from one specimen sequenced in a study of neurological immune-mediated disorders. TCRdb re-called the 5' RACE reads through MiXCR, storing one row per CDR3 protein. The repertoire holds tens of thousands of distinct CDR3 sequences, about 10% seen once, with 6.5% to 8.5% in the top ten. The sample's time point: longitudinal time-point 1 (baseline). Sequencing was performed on PBMCs. These receptors were obtained from a male donor with HTLV-1-associated myelopathy (HAM/TSP).

This clonotype was seen many times. V usage is TRBV20-1 and J usage is TRBJ1-2, with D tentatively TRBD1 (5 bases). Trimming took 3 bases from V and 6 from J, leaving 14 bases between them. The CDR3 runs 13 residues. Germline values: CDR1 DFQATT, CDR2 SNEGSKA (reference sequence). The CDR3 here is CSARETVIHGYTF. CDR3 sequence (DNA): TGCAGTGCTAGGGAGACAGTAATTCATGGCTACACCTTC.

This clonotype was counted at least ten times. The chain couples TRBV7-9 to TRBJ2-3, with TRBD1 matching 9 bases. With 5 bases clipped from V and 2 bases from J, the junction kept 11 bases outside the gene matches. Germline CDR1 SEHNR, CDR2 FQNEAQ (reference sequence). The CDR3 runs 17 residues. The CDR3 region has the DNA TGTGCCAGCAGCAAAGCCTTTCGGACAGGGGTCACAGATACGCAGTATTTT. Amino acid sequence: CASSKAFRTGVTDTQYF.

This clonotype is a singleton in its sample. The chain carries TRBV6-5 and TRBJ2-3; 8 bases fit TRBD2. With V trimmed by 9 bases and J by 2 bases, 19 bases remained unmatched. The CDR3 is made up of 18 amino acids. Per the germline V gene, CDR1 is MNHEY and CDR2 is SVGAGI. This CDR3 is CASRDRVRWRGDTDTQYF. For the CDR3, the DNA is TGTGCCAGTAGGGACCGGGTAAGGTGGCGGGGGGACACAGATACGCAGTATTTT.

This clonotype showed up just a few times. The chain carries TRBV7-9 and TRBJ1-4; D call uncertain. V lost 5 bases to trimming and J lost 3 bases, with 7 bases between them. CDR3 length: 13 amino acids. Germline V gives CDR1 SEHNR, CDR2 FQNEAQ (reference sequence). The CDR3 DNA reads TGTGCCAGCAGCGCGCAGTCTAATGAAAAACTGTTTTTT. Residues: CASSAQSNEKLFF.

This clonotype was found many times. This chain connects TRBV20-1 to TRBJ1-5; tentatively, D is TRBD1 (5 bases). Germline V gene lookup returns CDR1 DFQATT and CDR2 SNEGSKA (reference sequence). V lost 6 bases and J 0 bases, leaving 15 bases between the germline ends. This CDR3 region has 15 residues. CDR3: CSARGRGNSNQPQHF. Written as DNA, the CDR3 is TGCAGTGCAAGGGGCCGGGGGAATAGCAATCAGCCCCAGCATTTT.

The J gene is TRBJ2-4, the V gene TRBV3-1; tentatively, D is TRBD1 (8 bases). With 4 bases removed from V and 4 bases from J, the gap between germline ends came to 20 bases. The CDR3 is made up of 17 amino acids. Germline V gene sequence: CDR1 LGHDT, CDR2 YNNKEL (reference sequence). The CDR3 sequence: CASSRVRTGRAKNIQYF. Here the CDR3 DNA reads TGTGCCAGCAGCCGCGTAAGGACAGGGAGGGCGAAAAACATTCAGTACTTC.

This clonotype was observed many times. The rearrangement links TRBV20-1 to TRBJ1-1; TRBD1 might be the D (5 bases). This CDR3 is 12 amino acids long. V dropped 3 bases and J dropped 4 bases, with 9 bases sitting between them. Germline CDR1 DFQATT, CDR2 SNEGSKA (reference sequence). CDR3 loop: CSARARATEAFF. CDR3 DNA: TGCAGTGCTAGGGCCAGGGCCACTGAAGCTTTCTTT.

This clonotype was counted many times. This chain uses TRBV5-6 with TRBJ2-3; 8 bases line up with TRBD2. The CDR3 extends over 15 amino acids. Unmatched junction bases numbered 6, after V lost 3 bases and J lost 3 bases. Germline lookup yields CDR1 SGHDT and CDR2 YYEEEE. The CDR3 here is CASSSAGVGTDTQYF. The DNA of the CDR3 is TGTGCCAGCAGCTCAGCGGGGGTCGGGACAGATACGCAGTATTTT. The full variable domain, rest sourced from reference TRBV5-6 and TRBJ2-3, is DAGVTQSPTHLIKTRGQQVTLRCSPKSGHDTVSWYQQALGQGPQFIFQYYEEEERQRGNFPDRFSGHQFPNYSSELNVNALLLGDSALYLCASSSAGVGTDTQYFGPGTRLTVL.

This clonotype was counted at least ten times. The chain couples TRBV10-3 to TRBJ2-1, with D possibly matching TRBD1 (5 bases). Germline loops: CDR1 ENHRY, CDR2 SYGVKD. The CDR3 has 12 amino acids. Trimming took off 5 bases at V and 8 bases at J, with 10 bases between the two ends. The CDR3 DNA reads TGTGCCATCAGTTCGACCAGGGATGAGCAGTTCTTC. Protein sequence: CAISSTRDEQFF.

This clonotype was observed at least ten times. The chain uses TRBV12-3 or TRBV12-4 and TRBJ1-2; no definite D call. Trimming removed 3 bases at V and 6 bases at J, with 11 bases between. CDR3 length: 13 amino acids. The CDR3 DNA sequence: TGTGCCAGCAGTTTGCGGCAGTTCGATGGCTACACCTTC. Translated: CASSLRQFDGYTF.

In its sample, this clonotype was seen many times. This chain links TRBV5-5 with TRBJ2-3; D is undetermined. The CDR3 runs 14 residues. Trimming took off 0 bases at V and 0 bases at J, with 5 bases between the two ends. Per the germline V gene, CDR1 is SGHKS and CDR2 is YYEKEE (reference sequence). CDR3 sequence: CASSLEHSTDTQYF. The CDR3, as DNA: TGTGCCAGCAGCTTGGAGCACAGCACAGATACGCAGTATTTT.

In this sample, this clonotype turned up many times. V gene TRBV5-1 combines with J gene TRBJ2-5, with 10 bases lining up with TRBD1. Germline CDR1 reads SGHRS; CDR2 reads YFSETQ. The CDR3 loop spans 16 amino acids. The J segment lost 5 bases and the V segment lost 0 bases, leaving 7 bases of the junction unmatched. CDR3 bases: TGCGCCAGCAGCTTGGAGGGACAGGGGCAAGGGGAGACCCAGTACTTC. Its protein is CASSLEGQGQGETQYF.

This clonotype came up many times. The rearrangement links TRBV5-1 to TRBJ2-6; either TRBD1 or TRBD2 may supply D (5 bases each). The CDR3 length is 16 residues. Germline assignment: CDR1 SGHRS and CDR2 YFSETQ. The germline V and J ends were trimmed by 2 bases and 4 bases, with 13 bases remaining between them. CDR3 protein: CASSLGELDGANVLTF. CDR3 sequence (DNA): TGCGCCAGCAGCTTAGGGGAGCTTGACGGGGCCAACGTCCTGACTTTC.

The CDR3 DNA follows: TGTGCCAGCAGCACGTATACGAGACAGGGGCACACCGGGGAGCTGTTTTTT. Translated: CASSTYTRQGHTGELFF. The chain combines TRBV5-4 with TRBJ2-2; the match to TRBD1 covers 8 bases. This CDR3 is 17 amino acids long. Germline loops: CDR1 SGHNT, CDR2 YYREEE (reference sequence). The ends lost 4 bases at V and 3 bases at J; junction bases unmatched: 11.

This clonotype was detected a few times. The rearrangement uses TRBV7-9 and TRBJ1-6; D possibly corresponds to TRBD1 (5 bases). CDR3 size: 16 residues. Germline-derived CDR1 and CDR2 are SEHNR and FQNEAQ (reference sequence). V lost 5 bases, J lost 10 bases, and 21 bases lay in between. CDR3 loop: CASSPRDFRVESPLHF. The DNA of the CDR3 is TGTGCCAGCAGCCCCCGGGACTTTAGAGTGGAATCACCCCTCCACTTT. Drawing the rest from reference TRBV7-9 and TRBJ1-6, the complete variable domain is DTGVSQNPRHKITKRGQNVTFRCDPISEHNRLYWYRQTLGQGPEFLTYFQNEAQLEKSRLLSDRFSAERPKGSFSTLEIQRTEQGDSAMYLCASSPRDFRVESPLHFGNGTRLTVT.

A remark on this clonotype: A much larger clonotype is one base distant, so this may be a read error. The genes are TRBV7-2 and TRBJ1-4; D uncertain. This CDR3 is built from 17 residues. Germline V CDR1 and CDR2: SGHTA, FQGNSA. The V end lost 5 bases, the J end lost 11 bases, and 27 bases lay between the germline ends. CDR3 residues: CASSPPGIGWLLRKLFF. The CDR3 nucleotides read TGTGCCAGCAGCCCCCCGGGGATCGGTTGGTTATTGCGGAAACTGTTTTTT.

In this sample, this clonotype turned up many times. The rearrangement links TRBV20-1 to TRBJ2-5; 13 bases map to TRBD2. CDR3 size: 15 residues. Germline CDR1 DFQATT, CDR2 SNEGSKA (reference sequence). Trimming at V came to 7 bases and at J to 0 bases, leaving 5 bases not matched to a gene. The CDR3 DNA sequence: TGCAGTGGGGGACTAGCGGGGCGGTACCAAGAGACCCAGTACTTC. This encodes CSGGLAGRYQETQYF.

This clonotype came up many times. The CDR3 bases are TGTGCCAGCGGGAAGACAGGCCCTAATGAAAAACTGTTTTTT. It encodes CASGKTGPNEKLFF. This rearrangement joins TRBV6-5 to TRBJ1-4; weak D call: TRBD1 (6 bases). Germline loops: CDR1 MNHEY, CDR2 SVGAGI. This CDR3 is built from 14 residues. Trimming took off 8 bases at V and 3 bases at J, with 13 bases between the two ends.

This chain joins TRBV2 and TRBJ1-2; D is unresolved. V lost 3 bases, J lost 4 bases, and 9 bases lay in between. The CDR3 is made up of 13 amino acids. Germline V lookup: CDR1 SNHLY, CDR2 FYNNEI. CDR3 DNA sequence: TGTGCCAGCAGTGACAGGCAACTCTATGGCTACACCTTC. The encoded protein is CASSDRQLYGYTF.